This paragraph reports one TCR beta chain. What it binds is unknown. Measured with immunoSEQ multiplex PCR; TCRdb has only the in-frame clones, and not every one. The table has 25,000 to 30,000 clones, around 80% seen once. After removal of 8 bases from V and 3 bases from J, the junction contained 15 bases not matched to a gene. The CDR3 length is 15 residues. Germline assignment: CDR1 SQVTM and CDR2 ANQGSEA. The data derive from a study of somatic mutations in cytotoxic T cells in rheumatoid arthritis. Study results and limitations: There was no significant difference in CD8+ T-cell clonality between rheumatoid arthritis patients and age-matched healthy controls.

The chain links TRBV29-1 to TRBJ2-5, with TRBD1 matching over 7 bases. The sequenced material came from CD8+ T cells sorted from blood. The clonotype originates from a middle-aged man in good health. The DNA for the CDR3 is TGCAGCTCCTTTGAGGGACAGTTGAGTAAAGAGACCCAGTACTTC. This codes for CSSFEGQLSKETQYF.